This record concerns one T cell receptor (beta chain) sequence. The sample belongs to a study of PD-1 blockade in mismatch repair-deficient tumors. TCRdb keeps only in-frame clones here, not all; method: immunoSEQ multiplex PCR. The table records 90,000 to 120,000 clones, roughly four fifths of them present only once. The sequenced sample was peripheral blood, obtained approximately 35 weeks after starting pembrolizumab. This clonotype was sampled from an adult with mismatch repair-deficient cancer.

The CDR3 DNA is TGTGCCTGCCGACTAGCGGGAGTTACCGGGGAGCTGTTTTTT. It is translated as CACRLAGVTGELFF. The V call is TRBV7-3, the J call TRBJ2-2; the match to TRBD2 covers 12 bases. The germline V gene encodes CDR1 SGHTA and CDR2 FQGTGA. V gave up 11 bases and J gave up 5 bases; unmatched junction bases: 6. The CDR3 has 14 residues.